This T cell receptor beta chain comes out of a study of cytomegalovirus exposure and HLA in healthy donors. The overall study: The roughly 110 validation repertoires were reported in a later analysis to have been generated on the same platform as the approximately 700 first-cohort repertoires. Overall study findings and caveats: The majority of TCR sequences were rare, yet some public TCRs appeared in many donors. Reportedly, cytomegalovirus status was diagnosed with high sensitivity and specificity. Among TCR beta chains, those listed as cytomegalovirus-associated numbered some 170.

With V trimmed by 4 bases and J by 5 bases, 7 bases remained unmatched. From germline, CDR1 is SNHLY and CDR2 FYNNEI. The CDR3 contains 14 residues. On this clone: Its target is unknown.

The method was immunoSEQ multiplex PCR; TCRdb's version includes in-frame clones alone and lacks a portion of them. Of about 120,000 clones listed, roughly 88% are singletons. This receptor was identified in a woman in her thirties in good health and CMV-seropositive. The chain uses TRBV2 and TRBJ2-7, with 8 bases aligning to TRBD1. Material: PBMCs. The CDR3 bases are TGTGCCAGCAGTGCCGACAGGGGACTCGACGAGCAGTACTTC. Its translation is CASSADRGLDEQYF. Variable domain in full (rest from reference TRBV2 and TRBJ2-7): EPEVTQTPSHQVTQMGQEVILRCVPISNHLYFYWYRQILGQKVEFLVSFYNNEISEKSEIFDDQFSVERPDGSNFTLKIRSTKLEDSAMYFCASSADRGLDEQYFGPGTRLTVT.